The rows below give T cell receptor beta chains drawn from one sample of a study of blood T cell repertoires in COVID-19. Data came from immunoSEQ multiplex PCR; TCRdb stores just in-frame clones and leaves some out. The table includes some 190,000 clones, 80% detected once. What was sequenced was PBMCs or T cells enriched from blood (not recorded which). The receptors were gathered from a man aged 60-69 years who had been exposed to COVID-19. CDR3s include the opening cysteine and the closing phenylalanine or tryptophan. Fields, in order: CDR3 length, D gene, V gene, clone size, J gene, CDR3 DNA, CDR3 protein. A D gene is named only where the DNA matches it firmly. A clone size is listed for some rows: how often the clone was seen (once, few, many), or a class if it is expanded.

len: 15
d_gene: TRBD2
v_gene: TRBV6-1
abundance: -
j_gene: TRBJ2-7
CDR3nt: TGTGCCAGCAGTGAAACCGCTAGCGGGAGTGGCGAGCAGTACTTC
CDR3aa: CASSETASGSGEQYF

len: 19
d_gene: -
v_gene: TRBV28
abundance: -
j_gene: TRBJ1-6
CDR3nt: TGTGCCAGCAGTTTATCCGGAATAGGGACTCAAACGAGGGATTCACCCCTCCACTTT
CDR3aa: CASSLSGIGTQTRDSPLHF

len: 14
d_gene: TRBD2
v_gene: TRBV7-6
abundance: -
j_gene: TRBJ2-2
CDR3nt: TGTGCCAGCAGCCTAGTGGTAGCGGGCGGGGAGCTGTTTTTT
CDR3aa: CASSLVVAGGELFF

len: 13
d_gene: -
v_gene: TRBV28
abundance: -
j_gene: TRBJ2-5
CDR3nt: TGTGCCAGCCACGGAGGAAACCAAGAGACCCAGTACTTC
CDR3aa: CASHGGNQETQYF

len: 16
d_gene: -
v_gene: TRBV5-6
abundance: -
j_gene: TRBJ1-4
CDR3nt: TGTGCCAGCAGCTTGGTGGCCCAGGCAGGGAATGAAAAACTGTTTTTT
CDR3aa: CASSLVAQAGNEKLFF

len: 16
d_gene: TRBD2
v_gene: TRBV5-1
abundance: -
j_gene: TRBJ2-5
CDR3nt: TGCGCCAGCACCCCCGGAGGTCTAGCGGGAGAAGAGACCCAGTACTTC
CDR3aa: CASTPGGLAGEETQYF

len: 16
d_gene: -
v_gene: TRBV14
abundance: many
j_gene: TRBJ2-2
CDR3nt: TGTGCCAGCAGCCAGATGGGCCCCCGAAGTCCCGGGGAGCTGTTTTTT
CDR3aa: CASSQMGPRSPGELFF

len: 14
d_gene: TRBD1
v_gene: TRBV5-1
abundance: -
j_gene: TRBJ2-7
CDR3nt: TGCGCCAGCAGCCACCGACAGGGTAATTACGAGCAGTACTTC
CDR3aa: CASSHRQGNYEQYF

len: 16
d_gene: TRBD2
v_gene: TRBV9
abundance: -
j_gene: TRBJ2-1
CDR3nt: TGTGCCAGCAGCGTAGCTAGCGGGGGATCCTACAATGAGCAGTTCTTC
CDR3aa: CASSVASGGSYNEQFF

len: 16
d_gene: TRBD1
v_gene: TRBV5-8
abundance: -
j_gene: TRBJ2-7
CDR3nt: TGTGCCAGCAGCCCACAACAGGGGTGGAGCTCCTACGAGCAGTACTTC
CDR3aa: CASSPQQGWSSYEQYF

len: 15
d_gene: -
v_gene: TRBV27
abundance: many
j_gene: TRBJ1-5
CDR3nt: TGTGCCAGCAGTTTACCGGGGTCTAGCAATCAGCCCCAGCATTTT
CDR3aa: CASSLPGSSNQPQHF

len: 14
d_gene: -
v_gene: TRBV9
abundance: -
j_gene: TRBJ1-2
CDR3nt: TGTGCCAGCAGCTTTAGTAACAGCAACTATGGCTACACCTTC
CDR3aa: CASSFSNSNYGYTF

len: 15
d_gene: -
v_gene: TRBV11-3
abundance: -
j_gene: TRBJ2-1
CDR3nt: TGTGCCAGCAGCCCGCCGGGAGTAGCCTACAATGAGCAGTTCTTC
CDR3aa: CASSPPGVAYNEQFF

len: 15
d_gene: TRBD2
v_gene: TRBV5-1
abundance: few
j_gene: TRBJ2-1
CDR3nt: TGCGCCAGCAGCTTGCGGACTAGCGGAAACAATGAGCAGTTCTTC
CDR3aa: CASSLRTSGNNEQFF

len: 17
d_gene: TRBD2
v_gene: TRBV11-3
abundance: once
j_gene: TRBJ2-3
CDR3nt: TGTGCCAGCAGCTTACGGTCTAGCGGGAGGACCACAGATACGCAGTATTTT
CDR3aa: CASSLRSSGRTTDTQYF

len: 19
d_gene: TRBD2
v_gene: TRBV5-1
abundance: -
j_gene: TRBJ2-6
CDR3nt: TGCGCCAGCAGTAAAACAAGGGTAGCGGGGCCATCTGGGGCCAACGTCCTGACTTTC
CDR3aa: CASSKTRVAGPSGANVLTF

len: 14
d_gene: -
v_gene: TRBV19
abundance: -
j_gene: TRBJ1-1
CDR3nt: TGTGCCAGTAGTATCCGGGGTGAGAACACTGAAGCTTTCTTT
CDR3aa: CASSIRGENTEAFF

len: 14
d_gene: TRBD1
v_gene: TRBV10-2
abundance: few
j_gene: TRBJ1-4
CDR3nt: TGCGCCAGCACCCTACAGGGGAGGAATGAAAAACTGTTTTTT
CDR3aa: CASTLQGRNEKLFF

len: 15
d_gene: -
v_gene: TRBV5-4
abundance: -
j_gene: TRBJ1-1
CDR3nt: TGTGCCAGCAGCTTACAAACCGGACAGTACACTGAAGCTTTCTTT
CDR3aa: CASSLQTGQYTEAFF

len: 13
d_gene: -
v_gene: TRBV10-3
abundance: few
j_gene: TRBJ1-4
CDR3nt: TGTGCCATCAGTCGGGCAACTAATGAAAAACTGTTTTTT
CDR3aa: CAISRATNEKLFF

len: 16
d_gene: -
v_gene: TRBV7-2
abundance: -
j_gene: TRBJ1-6
CDR3nt: TGTGCCAGCAGCTCCCCTGTTTGGGCAGTGAATTCACCCCTCCACTTT
CDR3aa: CASSSPVWAVNSPLHF

len: 15
d_gene: -
v_gene: TRBV15
abundance: -
j_gene: TRBJ2-1
CDR3nt: TGTGCCACCAGCAGAGGACAGGGCGGGGGGAATGAGCAGTTCTTC
CDR3aa: CATSRGQGGGNEQFF

len: 17
d_gene: TRBD2
v_gene: TRBV6-1
abundance: -
j_gene: TRBJ2-1
CDR3nt: TGTGCCAGCAGTGACCGGGGACTAGCGGGTGGTCGGAATGAGCAGTTCTTC
CDR3aa: CASSDRGLAGGRNEQFF

len: 20
d_gene: TRBD2
v_gene: TRBV7-8
abundance: -
j_gene: TRBJ2-1
CDR3nt: TGTGCCAGCAGCCCTGGGACTAGCGTGGTTGGGGGCCTTTCCTACAATGAGCAGTTCTTC
CDR3aa: CASSPGTSVVGGLSYNEQFF

len: 13
d_gene: -
v_gene: TRBV7-7
abundance: -
j_gene: TRBJ2-3
CDR3nt: TGTGCCAGCACCTTAGGCGAGGGCCATACGCAGTATTTT
CDR3aa: CASTLGEGHTQYF

len: 15
d_gene: TRBD1
v_gene: TRBV9
abundance: -
j_gene: TRBJ2-1
CDR3nt: TGTGCCAGCAGCGCCCCGGACAGGGGCCACAATGAGCAGTTCTTC
CDR3aa: CASSAPDRGHNEQFF

len: 11
d_gene: -
v_gene: TRBV2
abundance: -
j_gene: TRBJ2-7
CDR3nt: TGTGCCAGCAGTCAAAGCGACGAGCAGTACTTC
CDR3aa: CASSQSDEQYF

len: 12
d_gene: -
v_gene: TRBV12-3/TRBV12-4
abundance: -
j_gene: TRBJ1-1
CDR3nt: TGTGCCAGCAGTTTACAGGGTCTTGAAGCTTTCTTT
CDR3aa: CASSLQGLEAFF

len: 15
d_gene: TRBD1
v_gene: TRBV19
abundance: -
j_gene: TRBJ2-7
CDR3nt: TGTGCCAGTAAAAGACGGACAGGTTCTTCCTACGAGCAGTACTTC
CDR3aa: CASKRRTGSSYEQYF

len: 15
d_gene: -
v_gene: TRBV9
abundance: once
j_gene: TRBJ2-3
CDR3nt: TGTGCCAGCAGCGTAGCTACTAGCTCCACAGATACGCAGTATTTT
CDR3aa: CASSVATSSTDTQYF

len: 14
d_gene: TRBD1
v_gene: TRBV27
abundance: -
j_gene: TRBJ1-4
CDR3nt: TGTGCCAGCAGACTACAGGGGGCAGGTGAAAAACTGTTTTTT
CDR3aa: CASRLQGAGEKLFF

len: 14
d_gene: TRBD1
v_gene: TRBV9
abundance: many
j_gene: TRBJ2-7
CDR3nt: TGTGCCAGCGGGCCCGGGACAGGGGGGTCCGAGCAGTACTTC
CDR3aa: CASGPGTGGSEQYF

len: 17
d_gene: TRBD2
v_gene: TRBV5-8
abundance: -
j_gene: TRBJ2-1
CDR3nt: TGTGCCAGCATCCGCACCCCCGGGGGGGTCCCTTACAATGAGCAGTTCTTC
CDR3aa: CASIRTPGGVPYNEQFF

len: 15
d_gene: TRBD2
v_gene: TRBV7-6
abundance: -
j_gene: TRBJ2-5
CDR3nt: TGTGCCAGCAGCTTGGGGCTAGCGGGAGGAGAGACCCAGTACTTC
CDR3aa: CASSLGLAGGETQYF

len: 14
d_gene: TRBD1
v_gene: TRBV19
abundance: -
j_gene: TRBJ1-5
CDR3nt: TGTGCCAGTAGGCAGACAGGGTTAATTGAGCCCCAGCATTTT
CDR3aa: CASRQTGLIEPQHF

len: 12
d_gene: -
v_gene: TRBV7-2
abundance: -
j_gene: TRBJ2-1
CDR3nt: TGTGCCAGCAGCGCGGCCCACAATGAGCAGTTCTTC
CDR3aa: CASSAAHNEQFF

len: 16
d_gene: TRBD1
v_gene: TRBV11-3
abundance: many
j_gene: TRBJ2-5
CDR3nt: TGTGCCAGCAGCTTAGTCGGGACAGCTCCGGCGGAGACCCAGTACTTC
CDR3aa: CASSLVGTAPAETQYF

len: 13
d_gene: -
v_gene: TRBV15
abundance: -
j_gene: TRBJ2-1
CDR3nt: TGTGCCACCAGCTCTCCCCTCTACAATGAGCAGTTCTTC
CDR3aa: CATSSPLYNEQFF

len: 15
d_gene: TRBD2
v_gene: TRBV10-2
abundance: once
j_gene: TRBJ2-5
CDR3nt: TGCGCCAGCAGTGTGTCTAGCGGGATAGGGGAGACCCAGTACTTC
CDR3aa: CASSVSSGIGETQYF

len: 15
d_gene: TRBD1
v_gene: TRBV30
abundance: -
j_gene: TRBJ1-5
CDR3nt: TGTGCCTGGAGATCGGGACAGGTCTACGGTCAGCCCCAGCATTTT
CDR3aa: CAWRSGQVYGQPQHF

len: 15
d_gene: -
v_gene: TRBV15
abundance: -
j_gene: TRBJ1-4
CDR3nt: TGTGCCACCAGCAGAGGATACGGTACTAATGAAAAACTGTTTTTT
CDR3aa: CATSRGYGTNEKLFF

len: 14
d_gene: -
v_gene: TRBV19
abundance: once
j_gene: TRBJ2-5
CDR3nt: TGTGCCAGTAGTAAGTTGACAGCAAAAGAGACCCAGTACTTC
CDR3aa: CASSKLTAKETQYF

len: 14
d_gene: TRBD2
v_gene: TRBV25-1
abundance: -
j_gene: TRBJ2-7
CDR3nt: TGTGCCAGCAGTGCGCTAGCGGGAGCCTACGAGCAGTACTTC
CDR3aa: CASSALAGAYEQYF

len: 14
d_gene: TRBD1
v_gene: TRBV19
abundance: -
j_gene: TRBJ2-7
CDR3nt: TGTGCCAGTAGTATTTTGGGACAGAAATACGAGCAGTACTTC
CDR3aa: CASSILGQKYEQYF

len: 15
d_gene: -
v_gene: TRBV27
abundance: -
j_gene: TRBJ1-5
CDR3nt: TGTGCCAGCAGTTACGGTGGGGGCCACAATCAGCCCCAGCATTTT
CDR3aa: CASSYGGGHNQPQHF

len: 13
d_gene: -
v_gene: TRBV30
abundance: -
j_gene: TRBJ2-7
CDR3nt: TGTGCCTGGAGTGCCCAGGGTTTAGACGAGCAGTACTTC
CDR3aa: CAWSAQGLDEQYF

len: 18
d_gene: TRBD2
v_gene: TRBV4-2
abundance: -
j_gene: TRBJ2-1
CDR3nt: TGTGCCAGCAGCCAAGATGGAGGTGGACTAGCGGGATACAATGAGCAGTTCTTC
CDR3aa: CASSQDGGGLAGYNEQFF

len: 18
d_gene: TRBD2
v_gene: TRBV7-6
abundance: -
j_gene: TRBJ2-5
CDR3nt: TGTGCCAGCAGCTTAGGCGGTCTAGCGGCCCTCGGCGGGGAGACCCAGTACTTC
CDR3aa: CASSLGGLAALGGETQYF

len: 13
d_gene: -
v_gene: TRBV12-3/TRBV12-4
abundance: -
j_gene: TRBJ1-2
CDR3nt: TGTGCCACCTGGTCCAGAAATAACTATGGCTACACCTTC
CDR3aa: CATWSRNNYGYTF

len: 15
d_gene: -
v_gene: TRBV4-1
abundance: -
j_gene: TRBJ2-2
CDR3nt: TGCGCCAGCAGCCAAGCCGGGAGCAGCACCGGGGAGCTGTTTTTT
CDR3aa: CASSQAGSSTGELFF

len: 15
d_gene: TRBD1
v_gene: TRBV19
abundance: once
j_gene: TRBJ2-7
CDR3nt: TGTGCCAGTAGTACTTCCGGGACAGGGCCCTACGAGCAGTACTTC
CDR3aa: CASSTSGTGPYEQYF

len: 16
d_gene: TRBD2
v_gene: TRBV5-4
abundance: -
j_gene: TRBJ2-1
CDR3nt: TGTGCCAGCAGCTTGGAGGCTAGCGGGAGGCTGGGTGAGCAGTTCTTC
CDR3aa: CASSLEASGRLGEQFF

len: 15
d_gene: TRBD1
v_gene: TRBV7-2
abundance: -
j_gene: TRBJ2-6
CDR3nt: TGTGCCAGCAGCTCCGGACAGGGGAACGCCAACGTCCTGACTTTC
CDR3aa: CASSSGQGNANVLTF

len: 11
d_gene: -
v_gene: TRBV6-5
abundance: -
j_gene: TRBJ2-5
CDR3nt: TGTGCCAGCAGGGCTCAAGAGACCCAGTACTTC
CDR3aa: CASRAQETQYF

len: 16
d_gene: TRBD1
v_gene: TRBV19
abundance: -
j_gene: TRBJ2-2
CDR3nt: TGTGCCAGTAGTCCCAGGGACAGGATCAACACCGGGGAGCTGTTTTTT
CDR3aa: CASSPRDRINTGELFF

len: 12
d_gene: TRBD2
v_gene: TRBV29-1
abundance: -
j_gene: TRBJ2-1
CDR3nt: TGCGCGCACCCTAGCGGGAGAAATGAGCAGTTCTTC
CDR3aa: CAHPSGRNEQFF

len: 14
d_gene: -
v_gene: TRBV5-1
abundance: once
j_gene: TRBJ1-4
CDR3nt: TGCGCCAGCAGCACAGGGACATTAAATGAAAAACTGTTTTTT
CDR3aa: CASSTGTLNEKLFF